The clone carrying this T cell receptor beta chain has a handful of counts. This sample stems from a study of CD8+ T cells in alopecia areata. With 5 bases removed from V and 0 bases from J, the gap between germline ends came to 23 bases. Looked up from germline, CDR1 is PRHDT and CDR2 is FYEKMQ (reference sequence). The CDR3 sequence is 20 residues long. CD4+ cells from four to six patients underwent sorting into CD25+CD127- cells. Researchers gathered lesional scalp punch biopsies and peripheral blood from patients with alopecia areata. Extracted RNA was reverse transcribed into cDNA, the sequencing template. Repertoires were generated with immunoSEQ multiplex PCR, while TCRdb's copy carries only in-frame clones and drops some. Of tens of thousands of clones listed, less than 55% are singletons.

This receptor was identified in a human donor with alopecia areata. V gene TRBV13 combines with J gene TRBJ2-6; D is unresolved. What was sequenced was CD4+ Tregs sorted from blood. In DNA, the CDR3 is TGTGCCAGCAGCCATCTTGGGGTTTATAAGGTGAACTCTGGGGCCAACGTCCTGACTTTC. Translating gives CASSHLGVYKVNSGANVLTF. Full variable domain (remainder filled in from reference TRBV13 and TRBJ2-6): AAGVIQSPRHLIKEKRETATLKCYPIPRHDTVYWYQQGPGQDPQFLISFYEKMQSDKGSIPDRFSAQQFSDYHSELNMSSLELGDSALYFCASSHLGVYKVNSGANVLTFGAGSRLTVL.